This TCR beta chain is from a study of blood T cell repertoires in COVID-19. The study assigned cohorts using participant-reported clinical history. Generated by immunoSEQ multiplex PCR, the TCRdb table keeps only in-frame clones and is missing some. The data contain 250,000 to 300,000 clones, approximately 83% of them singletons. The CDR3 has 15 residues. V was clipped by 5 bases and J by 1 base, with 17 bases between them. The V gene's germline CDR1 is SQVTM and CDR2 ANQGSEA. Sequencing was carried out using PBMCs or T cells enriched from blood (not recorded which). This TCR came from a man in his forties or fifties who had recovered from COVID-19. This chain connects TRBV29-1 to TRBJ1-1; D is uncertain. The CDR3 DNA reads as TGCAGCGTTAAATTCTCGAGGGTCTCGAACACTGAAGCTTTCTTT. Translation gives CSVKFSRVSNTEAFF.